Shown below are 25 T cell receptor beta chains from a single sample sequenced in a study of T cell responses to AZD1222 COVID-19 vaccine. Repertoires were generated with immunoSEQ multiplex PCR, while TCRdb's copy carries only in-frame clones and drops some. The sample has about 140,000 clones, 80% to 95% seen once. This material consisted of peripheral blood, taken 28 days after the second AZD1222 dose. All receptors come from an adult who received the AZD1222 COVID-19 vaccine.

As to this clone: One end of the junction fails to match germline, which may point to a read error. The J gene is TRBJ2-2, the V gene TRBV7-7; no reliable D call. Germline V gene lookup returns CDR1 SSHAT and CDR2 FNYEAQ (reference sequence). CDR3 length: 16 amino acids. The CDR3 sequence is CASSLVPTANTGELFF. DNA for the CDR3: TGTGCTAGCAGCTTAGTGCCCACAGCGAACACCGGGGAGCTGTTTTTT.

This chain links TRBV6-6 with TRBJ1-2; D may be TRBD1 (5 bases). Germline V gene data show CDR1 as MNHNY and CDR2 as SVGAGI (reference sequence). V was pared by 5 bases and J by 2 bases, with 9 bases between. The CDR3 sequence is 13 residues long. The CDR3 nucleotides are TGTGCCAGCAGTACCCACAGGAACTATGGCTACACCTTC. Translated: CASSTHRNYGYTF.

This CDR3 reads CAAGWGGEGEQYF. The CDR3 DNA reads TGTGCCGCAGGGTGGGGCGGAGAAGGGGAGCAGTACTTC. The chain links TRBV10-3 to TRBJ2-7, with D possibly matching TRBD1 (5 bases). V shed 11 bases and J shed 7 bases, with 21 bases lying between them. The CDR3 spans 13 residues. The V gene's germline CDR1 is ENHRY and CDR2 SYGVKD.

V is TRBV9 and J is TRBJ2-2; D gene unclear. Trimming removed 0 bases from V and 3 bases from J, with 6 bases in between. Germline V gene sequence: CDR1 SGDLS, CDR2 YYNGEE. The CDR3 spans 14 residues. The CDR3 nucleotides read TGTGCCAGCAGCGTAGTTTGGTACACCGGGGAGCTGTTTTTT. This encodes CASSVVWYTGELFF.

This chain joins TRBV11-2 and TRBJ1-1; no firm D call. There are 14 residues in the CDR3. The germline V and J ends were trimmed by 1 base and 4 bases, with 10 bases remaining between them. Germline CDR1 reads SGHAT; CDR2 reads FQNNGV. The CDR3 region has the DNA TGTGCCAGCAGCTTAGGGGATTTCGGCACTGAAGCTTTCTTT. It encodes CASSLGDFGTEAFF. Complete variable domain (other parts from reference TRBV11-2 and TRBJ1-1): EAGVAQSPRYKIIEKRQSVAFWCNPISGHATLYWYQQILGQGPKLLIQFQNNGVVDDSQLPKDRFSAERLKGVDSTLKIQPAKLEDSAVYLCASSLGDFGTEAFFGQGTRLTVV.

The chain is built from TRBV19 and TRBJ2-5; TRBD1 might be the D (6 bases). Germline CDR1 LNHDA, CDR2 SQIVND (reference sequence). The CDR3 is made up of 16 amino acids. Trimming stripped 1 base from V and 5 bases from J, with 17 bases between. CDR3 nucleotide sequence: TGTGCCAGTAGTATAGTGGGTAGGGGGTATTTTGAGACCCAGTACTTC. This codes for CASSIVGRGYFETQYF. Drawing the rest from reference TRBV19 and TRBJ2-5, the complete variable domain is DGGITQSPKYLFRKEGQNVTLSCEQNLNHDAMYWYRQDPGQGLRLIYYSQIVNDFQKGDIAEGYSVSREKKESFPLTVTSAQKNPTAFYLCASSIVGRGYFETQYFGPGTRLLVL.

This chain uses TRBV14 with TRBJ2-1; no clear D gene. Germline V CDR1 and CDR2: SGHDN, FVKESK. The V end lost 2 bases, the J end lost 8 bases, and 7 bases lay between the germline ends. This CDR3 comprises 12 residues. The CDR3 nucleotides read TGTGCCAGCAGCCAACACGACGATGAGCAGTTCTTC. Translated, it gives CASSQHDDEQFF.

In regard to this clone: Other DNA sequences from this sample encode an identical CDR3 as well. V and J are TRBV7-9 and TRBJ1-5; the D is unclear. The CDR3 covers 12 residues. Germline V CDR1 and CDR2: SEHNR, FQNEAQ (reference sequence). Deletions cut 0 bases from V and 7 bases from J, with 4 bases between. The CDR3 DNA reads TGTGCCAGCAGCTTAGCAGGGCAGCCCCAGCATTTT. Protein sequence: CASSLAGQPQHF.

This clone showed up just once. The genes are TRBV6-2 or TRBV6-3 and TRBJ2-5, with D hard to call. The CDR3 consists of 14 residues. With 2 bases removed from V and 1 base from J, the gap between germline ends came to 8 bases. From germline, CDR1 is MNHEY and CDR2 SVGEGT. As DNA, the CDR3 is TGTGCCAGCAGTTACACGGGTCCCCAAGAGACCCAGTACTTC. Residues: CASSYTGPQETQYF.

Remarks on this clone: Additional DNA sequences in this sample encode the identical CDR3. The chain combines TRBV7-2 with TRBJ1-3; D gene unclear. Germline V gene data show CDR1 as SGHTA and CDR2 as FQGNSA. This CDR3 region has 13 residues. V gave up 2 bases and J gave up 1 base, with 3 bases separating them. This chain's CDR3 is CASSLLSGNTIYF. The DNA of the CDR3 is TGTGCCAGCAGCTTACTATCTGGAAACACCATATATTTT. The entire variable domain, with the rest obtained from reference TRBV7-2 and TRBJ1-3, is as follows: GAGVSQSPSNKVTEKGKDVELRCDPISGHTALYWYRQSLGQGLEFLIYFQGNSAPDKSGLPSDRFSAERTGGSVSTLTIQRTQQEDSAVYLCASSLLSGNTIYFGEGSWLTVV.

The genes are TRBV18 and TRBJ1-1, with D tentatively TRBD1 (6 bases). This CDR3 is built from 13 residues. The V end lost 4 bases, the J end lost 8 bases, and 14 bases lay between the germline ends. Germline CDR1 KGHSH, CDR2 LQKENI. The CDR3 loop reads CASSLLGQQEAFF. The CDR3 DNA reads as TGTGCCAGCTCACTACTCGGACAGCAGGAAGCTTTCTTT.

This sequence joins TRBV11-2 and TRBJ2-7; 8 nucleotides line up with TRBD2. Germline CDR1 reads SGHAT; CDR2 reads FQNNGV. This CDR3 comprises 16 residues. The J segment lost 5 bases and the V segment lost 5 bases, leaving 14 bases of the junction unmatched. This CDR3 is CASSTLRLARGNEQYF. CDR3 nucleotide sequence: TGTGCCAGCAGCACCCTACGACTAGCGAGGGGCAACGAGCAGTACTTC.

The chain couples TRBV3-1 (or the pseudogene TRBV3-2) to TRBJ2-3; D ambiguous. CDR3 length: 12 amino acids. The germline V gene has CDR1 LGHDT and CDR2 YNNKEL (reference sequence). With 4 bases removed from V and 2 bases from J, the gap between germline ends came to 4 bases. The chain's CDR3 is CASSLLTDTQYF. In DNA form, the CDR3 reads TGTGCCAGCAGCCTTCTCACAGATACGCAGTATTTT.

The V call is TRBV29-1, the J call TRBJ2-5, with D possibly TRBD1 on 5 matching bases. Looked up from germline, CDR1 is SQVTM and CDR2 is ANQGSEA. The CDR3 runs to 14 residues. V lost 7 bases and J 4 bases, leaving 19 bases between the germline ends. The CDR3 nucleotides read TGCAGCGCGAGTTCGGACACAGCTACAGAGACCCAGTACTTC. It is translated as CSASSDTATETQYF.

The rearrangement uses TRBV18 and TRBJ1-4; 7 bases map to TRBD1. The length of the CDR3 is 15 residues. Trimming at V came to 5 bases and at J to 8 bases, leaving 11 bases not matched to a gene. The germline V gene has CDR1 KGHSH and CDR2 LQKENI. The DNA for the CDR3 is TGTGCCAGCTCATCTTTACAGGGGCGTCTAGAAAAACTGTTTTTT. This gives the protein CASSSLQGRLEKLFF.

The chain links TRBV28 to TRBJ1-1, with TRBD1 identical over 11 bases. Germline V gene data show CDR1 as MDHEN and CDR2 as SYDVKM. The J segment lost 0 bases and the V segment lost 5 bases, leaving 8 bases of the junction unmatched. The CDR3 runs to 17 residues. CDR3 protein: CASSPLRTGGMNTEAFF. The CDR3 DNA reads TGTGCCAGCAGTCCCCTTCGGACAGGGGGCATGAACACTGAAGCTTTCTTT.

V and J are TRBV5-5 and TRBJ2-7; a weak D match, TRBD2 (7 bases). The V gene lost 0 bases and the J gene lost 1 base, with 20 bases spanning the gap. CDR1 and CDR2 from the germline V gene are SGHKS and YYEKEE (reference sequence). This CDR3 contains 18 residues. CDR3 bases: TGTGCCAGCAGCTTGGTAGGGACCCCCGGGGGGCCGTCCTACGAGCAGTACTTC. Its protein product is CASSLVGTPGGPSYEQYF.

The V gene is TRBV12-5, the J gene TRBJ2-7; 10 positions agree with TRBD1. The junction had 4 bases not matched to a gene; V was cut back by 2 bases and J by 3 bases. CDR3 length: 15 residues. CDR1 is LGHNT, CDR2 FRNRAP, per germline. This CDR3 reads CASGLTTGGRYEQYF. The CDR3 DNA is TGTGCTAGTGGTTTGACGACAGGGGGCCGCTACGAGCAGTACTTC.

This chain uses TRBV28 with TRBJ1-1; TRBD1 might be the D (6 bases). The germline V gene has CDR1 MDHEN and CDR2 SYDVKM. The CDR3 sequence is 19 residues long. The V gene lost 3 bases and the J gene lost 3 bases, with 26 bases spanning the gap. CDR3 loop: CASSFPKFRAEGGHTEAFF. The CDR3 nucleotides read TGTGCCAGCAGTTTTCCCAAATTCAGGGCAGAAGGGGGGCACACTGAAGCTTTCTTT. Complete variable domain (other parts from reference TRBV28 and TRBJ1-1): DVKVTQSSRYLVKRTGEKVFLECVQDMDHENMFWYRQDPGLGLRLIYFSYDVKMKEKGDIPEGYSVSREKKERFSLILESASTNQTSMYLCASSFPKFRAEGGHTEAFFGQGTRLTVV.

V and J are TRBV9 and TRBJ1-1; 11 bases are a match to TRBD1. The V and J ends lost 2 bases and 5 bases, in that order; junction bases with no gene match: 11. Germline V gene lookup returns CDR1 SGDLS and CDR2 YYNGEE. This CDR3 region has 17 residues. CDR3 in amino acids: CASSVTPGQGVWTEAFF. The DNA for the CDR3 is TGTGCCAGCAGCGTTACTCCGGGACAGGGGGTTTGGACTGAAGCTTTCTTT. The full variable domain, rest sourced from reference TRBV9 and TRBJ1-1, is DSGVTQTPKHLITATGQRVTLRCSPRSGDLSVYWYQQSLDQGLQFLIQYYNGEERAKGNILERFSAQQFPDLHSELNLSSLELGDSALYFCASSVTPGQGVWTEAFFGQGTRLTVV.

This clone was recorded once. CDR3 DNA: TGTGCCAGTAGAACCACAGGGGGTCGTCGCGAGCAGTACTTC. Amino acid sequence: CASRTTGGRREQYF. The chain combines TRBV19 with TRBJ2-7; 8 nucleotides align to TRBD1. The germline V gene has CDR1 LNHDA and CDR2 SQIVND (reference sequence). After removal of 6 bases from V and 6 bases from J, the junction contained 10 bases not matched to a gene. CDR3 length equals 14 residues.

The rearrangement uses TRBV19 and TRBJ1-2, with D tentatively TRBD1 (5 bases). Germline CDR1 reads LNHDA; CDR2 reads SQIVND (reference sequence). V lost 5 bases to trimming and J lost 5 bases, with 12 bases between them. The CDR3 runs 13 residues. The CDR3 loop is CASSPAGIYGYTF. The CDR3, as DNA: TGTGCCAGTAGTCCGGCAGGGATATATGGCTACACCTTC. The whole variable domain, remainder taken from reference TRBV19 and TRBJ1-2, is DGGITQSPKYLFRKEGQNVTLSCEQNLNHDAMYWYRQDPGQGLRLIYYSQIVNDFQKGDIAEGYSVSREKKESFPLTVTSAQKNPTAFYLCASSPAGIYGYTFGSGTRLTVV.

This chain joins TRBV6-2 or TRBV6-3 and TRBJ2-4; D unresolved. This CDR3 region has 16 residues. V lost 0 bases to trimming and J lost 0 bases, with 9 bases between them. From germline, CDR1 is MNHEY and CDR2 SVGEGT. CDR3 DNA sequence: TGTGCCAGCAGTTACTCGGACGCCCAAGCCAAAAACATTCAGTACTTC. The encoded protein is CASSYSDAQAKNIQYF.

The chain couples TRBV19 to TRBJ1-5, with D hard to call. CDR1 is LNHDA, CDR2 SQIVND, per germline (reference sequence). Trimming pared 6 bases from V and 4 bases from J, leaving 13 bases between. The CDR3 sequence is 14 residues long. CDR3 in amino acids: CASSRVGENQPQHF. CDR3 coding DNA: TGTGCCAGTAGCCGAGTCGGGGAGAATCAGCCCCAGCATTTT.

The chain couples TRBV4-2 to TRBJ1-4; 7 bases agree with TRBD1. The V gene's germline CDR1 is LGHNA and CDR2 YNFKEQ. After removal of 0 bases from V and 4 bases from J, the junction contained 5 bases not matched to a gene. There are 16 residues in the CDR3. The CDR3 here is CASSQDPGQNNEKLFF. The CDR3 nucleotides read TGTGCCAGCAGCCAAGACCCGGGACAGAATAATGAAAAACTGTTTTTT.